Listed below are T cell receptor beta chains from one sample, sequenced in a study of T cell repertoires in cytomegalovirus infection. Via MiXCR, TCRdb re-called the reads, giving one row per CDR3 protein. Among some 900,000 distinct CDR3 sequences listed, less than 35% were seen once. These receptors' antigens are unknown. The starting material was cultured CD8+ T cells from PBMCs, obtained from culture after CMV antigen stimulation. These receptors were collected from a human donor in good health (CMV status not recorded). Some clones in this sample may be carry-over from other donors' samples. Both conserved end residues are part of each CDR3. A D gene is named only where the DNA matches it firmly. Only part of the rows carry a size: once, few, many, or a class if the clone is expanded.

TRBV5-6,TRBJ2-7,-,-,CASSFSSGVREQYF,TGTGCCAGCAGCTTCTCTTCAGGGGTAAGGGAGCAGTACTTC
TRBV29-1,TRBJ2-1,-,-,CSVDRVTYNEQFF,TGCAGCGTTGACAGGGTCACCTACAATGAGCAGTTCTTC
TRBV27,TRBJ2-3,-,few,CASASEGDTQYF,TGTGCCAGCGCCTCGGAGGGAGATACGCAGTATTTT
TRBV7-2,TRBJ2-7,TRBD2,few,CATGRGSTYEQYF,TGTGCCACCGGGCGGGGGAGTACCTACGAGCAGTACTTC
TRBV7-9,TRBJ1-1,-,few,CASLPAGIENTEAFF,TGTGCCAGTTTGCCCGCGGGTATAGAGAACACTGAAGCTTTCTTT
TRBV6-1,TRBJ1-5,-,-,CASSEARKGSQPQHF,TGTGCCAGCAGTGAAGCGCGAAAGGGAAGCCAGCCCCAGCATTTT
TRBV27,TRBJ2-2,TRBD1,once,CASSLGTGSLRELFF,TGTGCCAGCAGTTTAGGGACAGGGAGTTTACGGGAGCTGTTTTTT
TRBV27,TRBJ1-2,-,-,CASSFSGGAHNYGYTF,TGTGCCAGCAGTTTCTCGGGGGGGGCGCATAACTATGGCTACACCTTC
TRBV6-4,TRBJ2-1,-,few,CASSDSQGSSYNEQFF,TGTGCCAGCAGTGACTCCCAGGGCTCCTCTTACAATGAGCAGTTCTTC
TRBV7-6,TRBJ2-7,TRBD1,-,CASSLQGQGNYEQYF,TGTGCCAGCAGCCTCCAGGGACAGGGTAACTACGAGCAGTACTTC
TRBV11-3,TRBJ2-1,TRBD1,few,CASSLRPGQGFDEQFF,TGTGCCAGCAGCCTCCGTCCGGGACAGGGGTTCGATGAGCAGTTCTTC
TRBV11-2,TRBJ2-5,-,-,CASTRIPRIPKETQYF,TGTGCCAGCACCCGTATCCCGCGGATACCAAAAGAGACCCAGTACTTC
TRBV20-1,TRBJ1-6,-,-,CSARSWDLEDNSPLHF,TGCAGTGCTAGAAGCTGGGATTTAGAAGATAATTCACCCCTCCACTTT
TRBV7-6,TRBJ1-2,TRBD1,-,CASSSWTGGFGYTF,TGTGCCAGCAGCTCCTGGACAGGGGGCTTTGGCTACACCTTC
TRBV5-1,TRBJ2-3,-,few,CASSLAVSISTDTQYF,TGCGCCAGCAGCTTGGCCGTGAGCATTAGCACAGATACGCAGTATTTT
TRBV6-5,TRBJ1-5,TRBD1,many,CASSYGRGLGQPQHF,TGTGCCAGCAGTTACGGGAGGGGGCTGGGACAGCCCCAGCATTTT
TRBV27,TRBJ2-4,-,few,CASSLAIAKNIQYF,TGTGCCAGCAGTTTGGCGATAGCCAAAAACATTCAGTACTTC
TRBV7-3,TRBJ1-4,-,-,CASSLTSGQLLFF,TGTGCCAGCAGCTTAACTTCCGGACAGTTACTGTTTTTT
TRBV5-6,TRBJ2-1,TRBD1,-,CASSFRYRDRERNEQFF,TGTGCCAGCAGCTTTCGTTACCGGGACAGGGAAAGAAATGAGCAGTTCTTC
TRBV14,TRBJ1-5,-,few,CASSQDRAGRPWGDSNQPQHF,TGTGCCAGCAGCCAAGATCGAGCAGGCAGACCCTGGGGTGATAGCAATCAGCCCCAGCATTTT
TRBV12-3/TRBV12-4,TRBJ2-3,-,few,CASSSHVRTAGDTQYF,TGTGCCAGCAGTTCCCACGTCCGGACGGCAGGGGATACGCAGTATTTT
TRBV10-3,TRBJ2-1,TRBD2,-,CAITQPSGGYNEQFF,TGTGCCATCACCCAGCCTAGCGGGGGTTACAATGAGCAGTTCTTC
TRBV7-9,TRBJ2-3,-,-,CASSPPDRAMGDTQYF,TGTGCCAGCAGCCCACCGGACCGAGCTATGGGGGATACGCAGTATTTT
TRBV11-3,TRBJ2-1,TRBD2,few,CASSLTGLAGGDEQFF,TGTGCCAGCAGCCTGACCGGACTAGCGGGAGGGGATGAGCAGTTCTTC
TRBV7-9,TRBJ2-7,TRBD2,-,CASILAGGASAFLF,TGTGCCAGCATCTTAGCGGGGGGGGCCTCGGCATTTCTCTTC
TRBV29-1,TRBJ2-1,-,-,CSAYPRGNEQFF,TGCAGCGCCTACCCGAGGGGCAATGAGCAGTTCTTC
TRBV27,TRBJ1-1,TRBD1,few,CASSPRQGKYTEAFF,TGTGCCAGCAGTCCCCGACAGGGGAAGTACACTGAAGCTTTCTTT
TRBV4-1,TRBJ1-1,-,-,CASRRTVNTEAFF,TGCGCCAGCAGACGGACAGTGAACACTGAAGCTTTCTTT